These 28 T cell receptor beta chains were sequenced from one sample in a study of blood T cells in healthy people across ages. A second about 6 to 12 cycle PCR used barcoded and J-beta primers. MiXCR was run by TCRdb on the 5' RACE reads, yielding one entry per CDR3 protein. This sample has roughly 1.6 million distinct CDR3 sequences, with 34% found just once. The sequencing sample was made of blood. Receptors were obtained from a woman aged 25 to 45 in good health.

The chain has TRBV5-1 and TRBJ1-4, with D perhaps TRBD1 (5 bases). The CDR3 sequence is 15 residues long. Germline CDR1 reads SGHRS; CDR2 reads YFSETQ. Trimming left V 4 bases short and J 5 bases short, with 15 bases between. DNA of the CDR3: TGCGCCAGCAGCGTACAGGTCCCGGAGAATGAAAAACTGTTTTTT. It specifies CASSVQVPENEKLFF. The full variable domain, its missing parts supplied by reference TRBV5-1 and TRBJ1-4, is KAGVTQTPRYLIKTRGQQVTLSCSPISGHRSVSWYQQTPGQGLQFLFEYFSETQRNKGNFPGRFSGRQFSNSRSEMNVSTLELGDSALYLCASSVQVPENEKLFFGSGTQLSVL.

J is TRBJ1-2 and V is TRBV20-1; D may be TRBD1 (5 bases). Germline-derived CDR1 and CDR2 are DFQATT and SNEGSKA (reference sequence). V was trimmed by 8 bases and J by 5 bases, leaving 12 bases between them. The CDR3 runs 11 residues. The CDR3 coding sequence is TGCAGTTCGAGACAGCTATATGGCTACACCTTC. Its protein is CSSRQLYGYTF.

The J gene is TRBJ2-1, the V gene TRBV10-3; D assignment may be TRBD1 or TRBD2 (5 bases each). V was shortened by 6 bases and J by 5 bases, with 14 bases between the two germline ends. There are 14 residues in the CDR3. Germline CDR1 reads ENHRY; CDR2 reads SYGVKD. The CDR3 protein is CAISQNRDDNEQFF. Written as DNA, the CDR3 is TGTGCCATCAGCCAGAACCGGGACGACAATGAGCAGTTCTTC.

A remark on this clonotype: Since a much larger clone is just one base distant, this may be a read error. The rearrangement uses TRBV15 and TRBJ2-1; TRBD2 is a possible D gene (6 bases). Per the germline V gene, CDR1 is LNHNV and CDR2 is YYDKDF (reference sequence). The CDR3 has 15 amino acids. Trimming cost V 5 bases and J 8 bases, with 19 bases left between them. For the CDR3, the DNA is TGTGCCACCAGCCTTACTAGCCAGCCCTGCGATGAGCAGTTCTTC. Encoded protein: CATSLTSQPCDEQFF.

The table lists this clonotype with many counts. This sequence joins TRBV11-2 and TRBJ2-7; D is unresolved. Germline V gene data show CDR1 as SGHAT and CDR2 as FQNNGV. The CDR3 length is 13 residues. Trimming pared 5 bases from V and 7 bases from J, leaving 15 bases between. The CDR3 DNA follows: TGTGCCAGCAGCCTCCACCTAAGGACGGAGCAGTACTTC. Encoded protein: CASSLHLRTEQYF.

J is TRBJ1-2 and V is TRBV6-5, with no clear D. The CDR3 has 13 residues. Germline V gene lookup returns CDR1 MNHEY and CDR2 SVGAGI. Trimming took 2 bases from V and 4 from J, leaving 8 bases between them. CDR3: CASSYGSLYGYTF. The DNA for the CDR3 is TGTGCCAGCAGTTACGGCAGTCTCTATGGCTACACCTTC.

This clonotype was observed a few times. The chain has TRBV5-6 and TRBJ2-7, with D unresolved. Matching the DNA end better, TRBJ2-5 makes the J call doubtful. CDR3 length: 12 residues. Germline V lookup: CDR1 SGHDT, CDR2 YYEEEE. The CDR3 DNA follows: TGTGCCAGTTCAAGGGATTTACCGACCCAGTACTTC. Its protein product is CASSRDLPTQYF.

This sequence joins TRBV20-1 and TRBJ1-1; a weak D match, TRBD1 (5 bases). Trimming cost V 2 bases and J 1 base, with 17 bases left between them. CDR1 DFQATT and CDR2 SNEGSKA come from the germline V gene (reference sequence). CDR3 size: 16 residues. CDR3 in amino acids: CSARPGASMGNTEAFF. The CDR3 DNA follows: TGCAGTGCTAGACCTGGGGCATCCATGGGGAACACTGAAGCTTTCTTT.

This CDR3 is CASRPTGTVQGYTF. CDR3 nucleotides: TGTGCCAGCAGGCCTACTGGGACCGTTCAGGGCTACACCTTC. The chain uses TRBV27 and TRBJ1-2; tentatively, D is TRBD1 (5 bases). V lost 6 bases to trimming and J lost 8 bases, with 19 bases between them. CDR3 length: 14 amino acids. Per germline, CDR1 MNHEY and CDR2 SMNVEV (reference sequence).

The genes are TRBV6-2 or TRBV6-3 and TRBJ2-2; D is unclear. The CDR3 contains 14 residues. V was pared by 7 bases and J by 0 bases, with 9 bases between. Germline assignment: CDR1 MNHEY and CDR2 SVGEGT. The CDR3: CASTERTNTGELFF. The DNA for the CDR3 is TGTGCCAGCACGGAGCGCACGAACACCGGGGAGCTGTTTTTT.

A few counts support this clonotype. The CDR3 DNA reads TGTGCCAGCAGCTTAGGGGGGGGTCATGAGCAGTTCTTC. Translated: CASSLGGGHEQFF. This chain links TRBV7-2 with TRBJ2-1; 7 nucleotides agree with TRBD2. The CDR3 sequence is 13 residues long. Trimming removed 1 base from V and 8 bases from J; junction bases left unmatched: 2. Germline CDR1 is SGHTA and CDR2 is FQGNSA.

This chain connects TRBV9 to TRBJ2-7; D is perhaps TRBD1 (6 bases). Trimming cost V 0 bases and J 2 bases, with 15 bases left between them. The CDR3 totals 16 residues. CDR1 and CDR2 (germline): SGDLS, YYNGEE. CDR3 sequence (DNA): TGTGCCAGCAGCGTAGAATCTGCAGGGGACACCTACGAGCAGTACTTC. It codes for CASSVESAGDTYEQYF.

The chain uses TRBV6-6 and TRBJ2-2; TRBD1 or TRBD2 may be the D gene (7 bases each). This CDR3 contains 15 residues. V was shortened by 9 bases and J by 4 bases, with 18 bases between the two germline ends. The germline V gene has CDR1 MNHNY and CDR2 SVGAGI (reference sequence). CDR3 sequence: CASKREGAITGELFF. Written as DNA, the CDR3 is TGTGCCAGTAAGAGGGAGGGGGCTATCACCGGGGAGCTGTTTTTT.

In this sample, this clonotype turned up a few times. CDR3 sequence (DNA): TGTGCCAGCAGTCCCCCAGAGGGGACCACGGAGCAGTTCTTC. Translation: CASSPPEGTTEQFF. This chain connects TRBV6-6 to TRBJ2-1; D possibly matches TRBD1 or TRBD2 (5 bases each). The V end was cut by 5 bases, the J end by 10 bases, with 18 bases between. CDR1 is MNHNY, CDR2 SVGAGI, per germline (reference sequence). This CDR3 comprises 14 residues.

CDR3 coding DNA: TGCGCCAGCAGCCAAGAAGTGCTAGCGGGAGGGCCGTCCCAGTACTTC. The encoded protein is CASSQEVLAGGPSQYF. The chain employs TRBV4-1 and TRBJ2-7, with 12 bases matching TRBD2. From germline, CDR1 is MGHRA and CDR2 YSYEKL. The CDR3 is 16 residues long. V lost 0 bases to trimming and J lost 10 bases; unmatched junction nucleotides: 10.

This clonotype was counted ten times or more. The J gene is TRBJ2-5, the V gene TRBV4-1; no clear D gene. This CDR3 has 11 amino acids. Per germline, CDR1 MGHRA and CDR2 YSYEKL. Between the trimmed V and J ends, which lost 6 bases and 0 bases, there was a span of 2 bases. CDR3 loop: CASRDQETQYF. DNA of the CDR3: TGCGCCAGCAGGGACCAAGAGACCCAGTACTTC.

This clonotype turned up a few times. The CDR3 loop reads CAISEFGTRKETQYF. The CDR3 nucleotides are TGTGCCATCAGTGAGTTCGGGACACGGAAAGAGACCCAGTACTTC. The gene calls are TRBV10-3 and TRBJ2-5; D is possibly TRBD1 (6 bases). V lost 1 base to trimming and J lost 3 bases, with 12 bases between them. Germline V gives CDR1 ENHRY, CDR2 SYGVKD. This CDR3 contains 15 residues.

This clonotype was recorded a few times. The chain joins TRBV2 to TRBJ1-2; D gene unclear. The V and J ends lost 4 bases and 8 bases respectively, with 11 bases between them. This CDR3 contains 12 residues. The germline V gene encodes CDR1 SNHLY and CDR2 FYNNEI. In nucleotides, the CDR3 is TGTGCCAGCAGTGGTCGCGGGGTCGGCTACACCTTC. Translating gives CASSGRGVGYTF.

On this clonotype itself: The conserved closing phenylalanine or tryptophan is absent in this CDR3, likely reflecting a read error. This chain joins TRBV7-6 and TRBJ2-1; 10 bases agree with TRBD2. The CDR3 is made up of 14 amino acids. Germline assignment: CDR1 SGHVS and CDR2 FNYEAQ. The V and J ends lost 5 bases and 7 bases, in that order; junction bases with no gene match: 5. The CDR3 spells CASSPGLAPNEQFC. Here the CDR3 DNA reads TGTGCCAGCAGCCCGGGACTAGCGCCGAATGAGCAGTTCTGC.

This clonotype has a handful of counts. This chain joins TRBV29-1 and TRBJ1-2; D is uncertain. CDR1 is SQVTM and CDR2 is ANQGSEA in the germline V gene. The CDR3 has 13 residues. The germline V and J ends were trimmed by 4 bases and 0 bases, with 9 bases remaining between them. This CDR3 is CSVGLVPNYGYTF. The CDR3 DNA is TGCAGCGTTGGTCTGGTTCCTAACTATGGCTACACCTTC.

This clonotype has a handful of counts. The chain is built from TRBV7-9 and TRBJ2-7; 15 nucleotides match TRBD2. Germline-derived CDR1 and CDR2 are SEHNR and FQNEAQ (reference sequence). With V trimmed by 8 bases and J by 3 bases, 17 bases remained unmatched. The CDR3 sequence is 19 residues long. CDR3 in amino acids: CASSFPSGLAGGGYYEQYF. The CDR3 region has the DNA TGTGCCAGCTCCTTCCCCTCGGGACTAGCGGGGGGCGGATACTACGAGCAGTACTTC.

This sequence joins TRBV7-2 and TRBJ2-3, with 7 bases that match TRBD1. The junction had 5 bases not matched to a gene; V was cut back by 1 base and J by 4 bases. There are 15 residues in the CDR3. Germline V gene lookup returns CDR1 SGHTA and CDR2 FQGNSA. The CDR3 DNA reads TGTGCCAGCAGCTTAGATGGGACAGCCCCAGATACGCAGTATTTT. It translates to CASSLDGTAPDTQYF.

The table lists this clonotype with a few counts. CDR3 coding DNA: TGTGCCATCGGAGGCGGGGGGCCCGAAAATGAGCAGTTCTTC. It codes for CAIGGGGPENEQFF. The genes are TRBV10-3 and TRBJ2-1, with 8 bases that match TRBD2. Unmatched junction bases numbered 10, after V lost 8 bases and J lost 7 bases. The CDR3 has 14 residues. Germline V gives CDR1 ENHRY, CDR2 SYGVKD.

V usage is TRBV3-1 and J usage is TRBJ1-1; 8 nucleotides match TRBD1. Germline loops: CDR1 LGHDT, CDR2 YNNKEL (reference sequence). This CDR3 region has 13 residues. Trimming removed 5 bases from V and 4 bases from J; junction bases left unmatched: 3. In DNA form, the CDR3 reads TGTGCCAGCAGCTGGACAGGGACCACTGAAGCTTTCTTT. This sequence encodes CASSWTGTTEAFF.

This clonotype occurred a few times. The J gene is TRBJ1-5, the V gene TRBV4-1; D is perhaps TRBD1 (5 bases). From germline, CDR1 is MGHRA and CDR2 YSYEKL. V was trimmed by 4 bases and J by 4 bases, leaving 11 bases between them. The CDR3 totals 14 residues. For the CDR3, the DNA is TGCGCCAGCAGCCTAAGGACAACAAATCAGCCCCAGCATTTT. Protein product: CASSLRTTNQPQHF.

The chain has TRBV6-2 or TRBV6-3 and TRBJ1-5; TRBD1 is a possible D gene (5 bases). Trimming took off 6 bases at V and 2 bases at J, with 14 bases between the two ends. CDR3 size: 15 residues. The germline gives CDR1 MNHEY, CDR2 SVGEGT. This CDR3 is CASRDPGGGNQPQHF. The CDR3 DNA follows: TGTGCCAGCAGGGACCCCGGGGGAGGCAATCAGCCCCAGCATTTT.

This clonotype was seen only a few times. This chain joins TRBV6-2 or TRBV6-3 and TRBJ1-5; D is perhaps TRBD1 (5 bases). Germline values: CDR1 MNHEY, CDR2 SVGEGT. There are 17 residues in the CDR3. V lost 6 bases and J lost 0, with 18 bases in between. CDR3 bases: TGTGCCAGCAGACCAGACCCGCAACAGGCTAGCAATCAGCCCCAGCATTTT. This codes for CASRPDPQQASNQPQHF.

The V gene is TRBV28, the J gene TRBJ1-1, with no clear D. V gave up 6 bases and J gave up 13 bases, with 12 bases separating them. The CDR3 has 10 amino acids. The germline gives CDR1 MDHEN, CDR2 SYDVKM. CDR3 DNA: TGTGCCAGCAGCTCCTCGACTGATTTCTTT. Its translation is CASSSSTDFF.